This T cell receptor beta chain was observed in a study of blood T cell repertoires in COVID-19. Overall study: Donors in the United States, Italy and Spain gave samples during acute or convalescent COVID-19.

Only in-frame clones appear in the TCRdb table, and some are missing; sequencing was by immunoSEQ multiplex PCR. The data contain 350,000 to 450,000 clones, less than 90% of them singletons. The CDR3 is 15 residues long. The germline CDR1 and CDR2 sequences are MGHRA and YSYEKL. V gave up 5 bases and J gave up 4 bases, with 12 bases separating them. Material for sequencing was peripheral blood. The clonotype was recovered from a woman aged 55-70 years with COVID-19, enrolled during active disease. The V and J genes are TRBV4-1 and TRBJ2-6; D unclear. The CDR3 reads CASSFGRVGANVLTF. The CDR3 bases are TGCGCCAGCAGCTTCGGTCGGGTCGGGGCCAACGTCCTGACTTTC.